This note documents a single TCR beta chain sequence. This record belongs to a study of blood T cell repertoires in COVID-19. For the study at large: Spain, Italy and the United States supplied samples that represented acute and convalescent COVID-19. PBMCs, B-cell-depleted T cells, or T cells provided the cDNA or gDNA that made up the material.

Under the authors' procedure: Reference gene primer amplification gave nucleated cell count estimates. The table came from immunoSEQ multiplex PCR; TCRdb's copy has only in-frame clones and leaves some out. V and J calls and clone size come straight from that table; D and trimming were deduced from the DNA. The table lists around 240,000 clones, 75% to 90% of them singletons. Trimming at V came to 2 bases and at J to 5 bases, leaving 2 bases not matched to a gene. The CDR3 loop spans 16 amino acids. Germline V gives CDR1 MDHEN, CDR2 SYDVKM. Cohort 3 recovery required two negative PCRs, clearance, or symptom resolution.

V usage is TRBV28 and J usage is TRBJ2-2; 13 bases fit TRBD2. Input material: PBMCs or T cells enriched from blood (not recorded which). The sequence was obtained from a woman between 45 and 60 years old who had recovered from COVID-19. The CDR3 protein is CASSLRTSGRTGELFF. The CDR3, as DNA: TGTGCCAGCAGTTTAAGGACTAGCGGGAGAACCGGGGAGCTGTTTTTT.